This T cell receptor beta chain is from a study of blood T cell repertoires in COVID-19. Profiling relied on immunoSEQ multiplex PCR, and the TCRdb table lists in-frame clones only, not all of them. The table shows 200,000 to 250,000 clones, with 70% to 90% occurring only once. The CDR3 runs 18 residues. Germline V lookup: CDR1 SGHAT, CDR2 FQNNGV. V lost 5 bases to trimming and J lost 3 bases, with 22 bases between them. The TCR originated in a woman under 30 who had recovered from COVID-19. The genes are TRBV11-2 and TRBJ2-2, with D perhaps TRBD1 (7 bases). Sequenced material: peripheral blood. The CDR3 region is CASSQPLRDSDYTGELFF. Here the CDR3 DNA reads TGTGCCAGCAGCCAACCTTTGCGGGACAGCGATTACACCGGGGAGCTGTTTTTT.